This T cell receptor (beta chain) comes out of a study of cytomegalovirus exposure and HLA in healthy donors. With 60 Vbeta and 13 Jbeta primers, the PCR was carried out. Profiling relied on immunoSEQ multiplex PCR, and the TCRdb table lists in-frame clones only, not all of them. The table lists around 200,000 clones, approximately 90% of them singletons, with about 1% in the top ten. Only a few counts were recorded for this clone. Other DNA sequences in the sample encode the same CDR3. V lost 0 bases, J lost 0 bases, and 6 bases lay in between. CDR1 and CDR2 (germline): SGDLS, YYNGEE. The CDR3 has 14 amino acids.

Sequencing was performed on PBMCs. The chain carries TRBV9 and TRBJ1-1; perhaps TRBD1 as D (6 bases). The TCR sequence derives from a woman aged 18 to 35 in good health and CMV-seronegative. The CDR3 DNA is TGTGCCAGCAGCGTAGCAGGGGTGAACACTGAAGCTTTCTTT. It yields the protein CASSVAGVNTEAFF.